This paragraph reports one T cell receptor beta chain. The J segment lost 3 bases and the V segment lost 6 bases, leaving 5 bases of the junction unmatched. The CDR3 loop spans 13 amino acids. Germline values: CDR1 MNHEY, CDR2 SVGAGI. These data come from a study of blood T cell repertoires in COVID-19. Recruitment covered about two dozen US areas and drew participants whose ages spanned roughly 18 to 90 years. Cohort placement rested on clinical history that participants reported themselves. Donors in Cohort 3 counted as recovered after two negative PCRs, clearance, or symptom resolution. Per the authors' pipeline: Reference gene primer amplification in the assay estimated nucleated cell counts. Using immunoSEQ multiplex PCR, the repertoire was profiled, and TCRdb retains in-frame clones only, with some absent. V and J calls plus clone size are reproduced from that table; the DNA served to infer D and trimming. The table shows approximately 170,000 clones, with roughly 84% occurring only once.

The sequencing sample was made of PBMCs or T cells enriched from blood (not recorded which). The chain employs TRBV6-5 and TRBJ2-7; 7 nucleotides line up with TRBD2. This receptor was obtained from a woman in her 30s who had recovered from COVID-19. The CDR3 is CASRVGGGYEQYF. CDR3 bases: TGTGCCAGCAGGGTTGGGGGGGGCTACGAGCAGTACTTC.